A single sample is the source of the 26 T cell receptor beta chains below, sequenced in a study of shared T cell receptors in the human thymus. Profiling relied on immunoSEQ multiplex PCR, and the TCRdb table lists in-frame clones only, not all of them. The sample includes 700,000 or so clones, approximately 85% of them seen just once. The same data also contributed to another study, on human thymus T cells.

The sample taken for sequencing was thymocytes. These receptors were taken from a girl in the first two years of life with a congenital heart defect.

The chain links TRBV15 to TRBJ1-2; 8 bases are shared with TRBD1. J lost 6 bases, V lost 4 bases, and 16 bases had no gene match. Germline V gene data show CDR1 as LNHNV and CDR2 as YYDKDF (reference sequence). The CDR3 length is 17 residues. This CDR3 is CATSNEDGTGVLDGYTF. The CDR3 DNA sequence: TGTGCCACCAGCAACGAAGACGGGACAGGCGTTTTGGATGGCTACACCTTC.

The chain uses TRBV7-2 and TRBJ2-3; 9 nucleotides align to TRBD2. Germline V gives CDR1 SGHTA, CDR2 FQGNSA. Trimming at V came to 1 base and at J to 2 bases, leaving 7 bases not matched to a gene. The CDR3 length is 17 residues. The CDR3 reads CASSLDFLAGNTDTQYF. The CDR3 DNA reads TGTGCCAGCAGCTTAGATTTTCTAGCGGGGAACACAGATACGCAGTATTTT.

The J gene is TRBJ1-3, the V gene TRBV9, with D perhaps TRBD1 (6 bases). Germline assignment: CDR1 SGDLS and CDR2 YYNGEE. The ends were cut back, 6 bases at V and 2 bases at J, with 12 bases in the middle. CDR3 length equals 14 residues. This chain's CDR3 is CASTGTQTGNTIYF. DNA for the CDR3: TGTGCCAGCACCGGGACACAAACTGGAAACACCATATATTTT.

The chain links TRBV19 to TRBJ1-5; the match to TRBD1 covers 7 bases. Germline-derived CDR1 and CDR2 are LNHDA and SQIVND (reference sequence). V shed 3 bases and J 1 base; nucleotides not matched to a gene: 6. The CDR3 length is 16 residues. CDR3 bases: TGTGCCAGTAGTATCGGACAGGCCCTAAGCAATCAGCCCCAGCATTTT. Protein sequence: CASSIGQALSNQPQHF.

The chain has TRBV5-1 and TRBJ1-1, with D perhaps matching TRBD1 (6 bases). Germline CDR1 SGHRS, CDR2 YFSETQ. This CDR3 has 16 amino acids. Deletions cut 3 bases from V and 1 base from J, with 16 bases between. The CDR3 nucleotides read TGCGCCAGCAGCTCGACGCTCGGGACACAGAACACTGAAGCTTTCTTT. Amino acid sequence: CASSSTLGTQNTEAFF.

The chain uses TRBV19 and TRBJ2-1, with TRBD2 identical over 14 bases. CDR1 is LNHDA and CDR2 is SQIVND in the germline V gene (reference sequence). The CDR3 covers 18 residues. The trim removed 6 bases at V and 7 bases at J, leaving 14 bases unmatched. The CDR3 nucleotides read TGTGCCAGTAGCTCGACTAGCGGGGGGGCCCCTCCCGCGAATGAGCAGTTCTTC. Translating gives CASSSTSGGAPPANEQFF.

The chain couples TRBV5-1 to TRBJ2-4; 7 positions match TRBD1. CDR3 length: 22 residues. V was pared by 0 bases and J by 0 bases, with 21 bases of the junction left unmatched. CDR1 SGHRS and CDR2 YFSETQ come from the germline V gene. CDR3: CASSLALLGQSGLKEAKNIQYF. The DNA of the CDR3 is TGCGCCAGCAGCTTGGCGCTATTGGGACAGTCGGGCCTGAAGGAAGCCAAAAACATTCAGTACTTC.

The chain couples TRBV6-4 to TRBJ2-1; 9 bases fit TRBD1. The CDR3 is 16 amino acids. Germline V gene sequence: CDR1 MRHNA, CDR2 SNTAGT. With V trimmed by 3 bases and J by 7 bases, 10 bases remained unmatched. CDR3 sequence (DNA): TGTGCCAGCAGTGAGGTACCCCGGGACAGGGTTAATGAGCAGTTCTTC. Its protein product is CASSEVPRDRVNEQFF.

The chain employs TRBV28 and TRBJ2-7; weak D call: TRBD1 (6 bases). Trimming stripped 3 bases from V and 6 bases from J, with 15 bases between. The germline gives CDR1 MDHEN, CDR2 SYDVKM. The CDR3 is 14 amino acids. This CDR3 reads CASSLVQGICEQYF. The CDR3 DNA reads TGTGCCAGCAGTTTGGTGCAGGGGATTTGCGAGCAGTACTTC.

The chain carries TRBV12-5 and TRBJ1-1; 11 bases agree with TRBD1. Trimming at V came to 5 bases and at J to 6 bases, leaving 8 bases not matched to a gene. CDR3 length: 15 amino acids. Per germline, CDR1 LGHNT and CDR2 FRNRAP. In DNA form, the CDR3 reads TGTGCTAGTGGTCCCCGGGACAGGGGGTCTCCTGAAGCTTTCTTT. Its translation is CASGPRDRGSPEAFF.

This sequence joins TRBV9 and TRBJ2-7, with 12 nucleotides matching TRBD2. Germline-derived CDR1 and CDR2 are SGDLS and YYNGEE. Unmatched junction bases numbered 1, after V lost 4 bases and J lost 2 bases. The CDR3 is 14 residues long. DNA for the CDR3: TGTGCCAGCAGCTCTAGCGGGGGGGCCTACGAGCAGTACTTC. Translated: CASSSSGGAYEQYF.

The chain recombines TRBV28 with TRBJ2-2; TRBD1 matches at 9 bases. The CDR3 is 15 amino acids. The trim removed 6 bases at V and 4 bases at J, leaving 6 bases unmatched. The germline V gene encodes CDR1 MDHEN and CDR2 SYDVKM. The CDR3 sequence: CASRDRGLSTGELFF. CDR3 bases: TGTGCCAGCAGGGACAGGGGATTGAGCACCGGGGAGCTGTTTTTT.

The sample holds a few counts of this clone. The chain combines TRBV4-1 with TRBJ2-5, with 9 bases identical to TRBD1. CDR1 is MGHRA and CDR2 is YSYEKL in the germline V gene. The CDR3 sequence is 15 residues long. Losses at the gene ends were 1 base for V and 1 base for J; bases not matched to a gene: 1. DNA for the CDR3: TGCGCCAGCAGCCAAGTGACAGGGGGCCAAGAGACCCAGTACTTC. Protein sequence: CASSQVTGGQETQYF.

This chain links TRBV6-4 with TRBJ1-5, with no clear D. This CDR3 contains 14 residues. Germline CDR1 reads MRHNA; CDR2 reads SNTAGT. The V end was cut by 2 bases, the J end by 4 bases, with 9 bases between. CDR3 in amino acids: CASSDTPQNQPQHF. In DNA, the CDR3 is TGTGCCAGCAGTGACACTCCACAGAATCAGCCCCAGCATTTT.

In this sample, this clone turned up once. The rearrangement uses TRBV6-6 and TRBJ1-1; 9 positions agree with TRBD1. This CDR3 comprises 14 residues. After removal of 5 bases from V and 4 bases from J, the junction contained 5 bases not matched to a gene. Germline CDR1 MNHNY, CDR2 SVGAGI (reference sequence). CDR3 coding DNA: TGTGCCAGCAGTCAGACAGGGGGGGGCACTGAAGCTTTCTTT. Amino acids: CASSQTGGGTEAFF.

J is TRBJ2-7 and V is TRBV5-5; possibly TRBD2 for D (5 bases). V was cut by 0 bases and J by 4 bases, with 14 bases left in between. CDR1 and CDR2 from the germline V gene are SGHKS and YYEKEE (reference sequence). CDR3 size: 15 residues. The DNA for the CDR3 is TGTGCCAGCAGCTTGGGAGGGAGACGGCATTACGAGCAGTACTTC. Translating it yields CASSLGGRRHYEQYF.

The rearrangement links TRBV2 to TRBJ2-1, with D maybe TRBD1 (6 bases). The germline CDR1 and CDR2 sequences are SNHLY and FYNNEI. The CDR3 runs to 17 residues. Trimming took off 3 bases at V and 2 bases at J, with 17 bases between the two ends. CDR3 bases: TGTGCCAGCAGTGATATGGGGGCGCCGGCGCCCTACAATGAGCAGTTCTTC. Protein product: CASSDMGAPAPYNEQFF.

V gene TRBV27 combines with J gene TRBJ1-2, with a possible D match to TRBD1 (6 bases). Germline V gives CDR1 MNHEY, CDR2 SMNVEV (reference sequence). The germline V and J ends were trimmed by 6 bases and 3 bases, with 14 bases remaining between them. This CDR3 contains 14 residues. The CDR3 DNA sequence: TGTGCCAGCAGCGCAGGGGCGTACGACTATGGCTACACCTTC. Amino acid sequence: CASSAGAYDYGYTF.

This clone was detected once. The chain carries TRBV6-1 and TRBJ1-5; D call uncertain. Germline V gene sequence: CDR1 MNHNS, CDR2 SASEGT. The V end was cut by 2 bases, the J end by 6 bases, with 5 bases between. This CDR3 contains 12 residues. CDR3 sequence: CASSELRQPQHF. The CDR3 nucleotides are TGTGCCAGCAGTGAACTTCGTCAGCCCCAGCATTTT.

The rearrangement uses TRBV27 and TRBJ1-2; TRBD1 is a possible D gene (6 bases). The V and J ends lost 5 bases and 7 bases respectively, with 17 bases between them. This CDR3 is built from 14 residues. Germline-derived CDR1 and CDR2 are MNHEY and SMNVEV (reference sequence). CDR3: CASSPRARGSGYTF. CDR3 nucleotides: TGTGCCAGCAGTCCTCGGGCCAGGGGCTCTGGCTACACCTTC.

This chain uses TRBV6-4 with TRBJ1-5; TRBD1 might be the D (6 bases). Germline V gene data show CDR1 as MRHNA and CDR2 as SNTAGT. V was trimmed by 2 bases and J by 0 bases, leaving 32 bases between them. CDR3 length: 23 amino acids. In nucleotides, the CDR3 is TGTGCCAGCAGTGACCGTCAGAATCTAGAGACAGGCTCGACGTTATATAGCAATCAGCCCCAGCATTTT. It translates to CASSDRQNLETGSTLYSNQPQHF.

The chain joins TRBV29-1 to TRBJ2-7; 10 bases match TRBD1. The CDR3 is 12 residues long. With 7 bases clipped from V and 5 bases from J, the junction kept 5 bases outside the gene matches. The V gene's germline CDR1 is SQVTM and CDR2 ANQGSEA. CDR3 in amino acids: CSARDRGDEQYF. The CDR3 nucleotides read TGCAGCGCTCGGGACAGGGGAGACGAGCAGTACTTC.

The V and J genes are TRBV12-5 and TRBJ2-3; unclear D gene. Germline V gene sequence: CDR1 LGHNT, CDR2 FRNRAP. Trimming pared 3 bases from V and 5 bases from J, leaving 21 bases between. CDR3 length: 17 residues. The CDR3 loop is CASGLYLRWYSKDTQYF. The CDR3, as DNA: TGTGCTAGTGGTTTATATCTCCGGTGGTATTCGAAAGATACGCAGTATTTT.

The CDR3 loop is CASSPTGQGKIEAFF. The DNA of the CDR3 is TGTGCCAGCAGTCCGACTGGACAGGGGAAAATTGAAGCTTTCTTT. The chain employs TRBV27 and TRBJ1-1; 9 positions agree with TRBD1. Per the germline V gene, CDR1 is MNHEY and CDR2 is SMNVEV (reference sequence). This CDR3 is built from 15 residues. V shed 5 bases, J shed 7 bases, and the junction held 11 bases outside the gene matches.

The chain has TRBV5-4 and TRBJ1-1; 9 bases fit TRBD1. J lost 4 bases, V lost 4 bases, and 14 bases had no gene match. Germline V CDR1 and CDR2: SGHNT, YYREEE (reference sequence). CDR3 length: 17 amino acids. CDR3 sequence reads: CASSTNRDRVGGTEAFF. CDR3 coding DNA: TGTGCCAGCAGCACGAACCGGGACAGGGTGGGCGGCACTGAAGCTTTCTTT.

Regarding this clone: An end of the junction differs from the germline gene, which may be a read error. Other DNA sequences from this sample encode an identical CDR3 as well. The rearrangement joins TRBV9 to TRBJ1-6; D unclear. Germline assignment: CDR1 SGDLS and CDR2 YYNGEE. The CDR3 runs 16 residues. CDR3 region: CASSVDPRFEDSPLHF. The DNA of the CDR3 is TGTGCCAGCAGCGTAGACCCCAGGTTTGAAGATTCGCCCCTCCACTTT.